The 27 T cell receptor beta chains given below trace back to one sample, sequenced in a study of shared clonotypes between healthy human individuals. Data came from immunoSEQ multiplex PCR; TCRdb stores just in-frame clones and leaves some out. Here the sample spans 2,500,000 or so clones, approximately 90% being singletons. The material sequenced was naive CD4+ T cells sorted from blood. Subset described: CD45RA+ positively selected. Receptors were obtained from a man younger than 35 in good health.

This clone was seen just once. V and J are TRBV5-4 and TRBJ2-1; 7 positions agree with TRBD2. The CDR3 spans 16 residues. V was clipped by 2 bases and J by 6 bases; unmatched bases: 11. Germline V gene data show CDR1 as SGHNT and CDR2 as YYREEE (reference sequence). CDR3 nucleotide sequence: TGTGCCAGCAGCTTCGGCGGGAGCGGGCTTGGCAATGAGCAGTTCTTC. It codes for CASSFGGSGLGNEQFF.

The rearrangement joins TRBV5-4 to TRBJ2-3; D assignment may be TRBD1 or TRBD2 (5 bases each). This CDR3 is 15 amino acids long. CDR1 is SGHNT and CDR2 is YYREEE in the germline V gene (reference sequence). V gave up 5 bases and J gave up 2 bases, with 15 bases separating them. Here the CDR3 reads CASSTPGRLTDTQYF. CDR3 sequence (DNA): TGTGCCAGCAGTACTCCGGGACGGCTCACAGATACGCAGTATTTT. Using reference TRBV5-4 and TRBJ2-3 for the parts outside the CDR3, the full variable domain is ETGVTQSPTHLIKTRGQQVTLRCSSQSGHNTVSWYQQALGQGPQFIFQYYREEENGRGNFPPRFSGLQFPNYSSELNVNALELDDSALYLCASSTPGRLTDTQYFGPGTRLTVL.

The chain has TRBV6-1 and TRBJ2-7; TRBD1 agrees at 8 bases. CDR3 size: 15 residues. Germline CDR1 reads MNHNS; CDR2 reads SASEGT. J was trimmed by 4 bases and V by 7 bases; bases with no gene match: 12. CDR3 protein: CASIGRTGIPYEQYF. The CDR3 region has the DNA TGTGCCAGCATCGGGCGGACAGGGATACCTTACGAGCAGTACTTC.

The gene calls are TRBV7-8 and TRBJ1-2, with TRBD1 matching 9 bases. Germline V gene lookup returns CDR1 SGHVS and CDR2 FQNEAQ. The CDR3 is 15 residues long. V was pared by 1 base and J by 4 bases, with 4 bases of the junction left unmatched. This CDR3 is CASSLGTGGIYGYTF. The CDR3 region has the DNA TGTGCCAGCAGCTTAGGCACAGGGGGCATCTATGGCTACACCTTC.

A word on this clone: Other nucleotide sequences in the sample specify the same CDR3. The J gene is TRBJ2-7, the V gene TRBV5-1; 7 nucleotides align to TRBD1. The CDR3 sequence is 13 residues long. Germline assignment: CDR1 SGHRS and CDR2 YFSETQ. Unmatched junction bases numbered 5, after V lost 7 bases and J lost 1 base. The DNA for the CDR3 is TGCGCCAGCTCCGAGACAGGGTCCTACGAGCAGTACTTC. Translated: CASSETGSYEQYF. Drawing the rest from reference TRBV5-1 and TRBJ2-7, the complete variable domain is KAGVTQTPRYLIKTRGQQVTLSCSPISGHRSVSWYQQTPGQGLQFLFEYFSETQRNKGNFPGRFSGRQFSNSRSEMNVSTLELGDSALYLCASSETGSYEQYFGPGTRLTVT.

The genes are TRBV27 and TRBJ2-7; either TRBD1 or TRBD2 may fit D (5 bases each). V was cut by 10 bases and J by 0 bases, with 16 bases left in between. Germline CDR1 and CDR2: MNHEY and SMNVEV (reference sequence). There are 14 residues in the CDR3. For the CDR3, the DNA is TGTGCCACCGCCCCCCAGGGACCCTCCTACGAGCAGTACTTC. Protein: CATAPQGPSYEQYF.

The J gene is TRBJ2-3, the V gene TRBV5-1; possible D gene TRBD2, 7 bases. V was shortened by 6 bases and J by 0 bases, with 11 bases between the two germline ends. The CDR3 extends over 14 amino acids. Germline lookup yields CDR1 SGHRS and CDR2 YFSETQ. The CDR3 reads CASKGGASTDTQYF. CDR3 nucleotide sequence: TGCGCCAGCAAAGGGGGGGCTAGCACAGATACGCAGTATTTT.

This rearrangement joins TRBV4-1 to TRBJ1-4; 7 positions agree with TRBD1. Germline trimming cut 0 bases from V and 8 bases from J; bases unmatched to any gene: 9. This CDR3 is 16 amino acids long. CDR1 and CDR2 from the germline V gene are MGHRA and YSYEKL. The CDR3 spells CASSQDRTGLREKLFF. The CDR3 DNA follows: TGCGCCAGCAGCCAAGATCGGACAGGACTCAGAGAAAAACTGTTTTTT.

Written as DNA, the CDR3 is TGTGCCAGCAGTTTCCGGGCAGTGAACACTGAAGCTTTCTTT. Translation gives CASSFRAVNTEAFF. The V gene is TRBV27, the J gene TRBJ1-1, with D unresolved. Germline CDR1 and CDR2: MNHEY and SMNVEV (reference sequence). Trimming pared 3 bases from V and 0 bases from J, leaving 8 bases between. The CDR3 is 14 residues long.

J is TRBJ1-6 and V is TRBV18; maybe TRBD1 (6 bases). V was cut by 4 bases and J by 5 bases, with 15 bases left in between. The CDR3 is 16 residues long. The germline gives CDR1 KGHSH, CDR2 LQKENI. The CDR3 here is CASSRGTLNNNSPLHF. The DNA for the CDR3 is TGTGCCAGCTCACGGGGGACATTAAACAATAATTCACCCCTCCACTTT.

J is TRBJ2-5 and V is TRBV19; 11 positions match TRBD2. Germline CDR1 and CDR2: LNHDA and SQIVND (reference sequence). The V and J ends lost 6 bases and 3 bases, in that order; junction bases with no gene match: 0. The CDR3 loop spans 13 amino acids. CDR3 nucleotide sequence: TGTGCCAGTAGGACTAGCGGGGAAGAGACCCAGTACTTC. Translated: CASRTSGEETQYF.

For the CDR3, the DNA is TGTGCCAGTAAGGTGCAGGGCTACAATGAGCAGTTCTTC. Protein sequence: CASKVQGYNEQFF. This rearrangement joins TRBV19 to TRBJ2-1, with D maybe TRBD1 (5 bases). The ends were cut back, 7 bases at V and 3 bases at J, with 10 bases in the middle. This CDR3 comprises 13 residues. From germline, CDR1 is LNHDA and CDR2 SQIVND (reference sequence).

The chain combines TRBV30 with TRBJ2-7; D unresolved. Between the trimmed V and J ends, which lost 1 base and 2 bases, there was a span of 9 bases. There are 13 residues in the CDR3. Germline CDR1 GTSNPN, CDR2 SVGIG (reference sequence). The CDR3 loop reads CAWSGTPAYEQYF. The CDR3 region has the DNA TGTGCCTGGAGTGGTACACCTGCCTACGAGCAGTACTTC.

The chain links TRBV5-1 to TRBJ2-3, with D hard to call. CDR3 length: 14 amino acids. Germline V gene lookup returns CDR1 SGHRS and CDR2 YFSETQ. V was shortened by 2 bases and J by 10 bases, with 17 bases between the two germline ends. The CDR3 DNA sequence: TGCGCCAGCAGCTTATCGCAGGCGCGTGAAGCGCAGTATTTT. It encodes CASSLSQAREAQYF.

V gene TRBV7-8 combines with J gene TRBJ2-4; D unclear. The CDR3 is made up of 14 amino acids. CDR1 and CDR2 (germline): SGHVS, FQNEAQ. The V gene lost 5 bases and the J gene lost 1 base, with 9 bases spanning the gap. CDR3 coding DNA: TGTGCCAGCAGCCCCCCTGGGGCCAAAAACATTCAGTACTTC. Its translation is CASSPPGAKNIQYF. Full variable domain (remainder filled in from reference TRBV7-8 and TRBJ2-4): GAGVSQSPRYKVAKRGQDVALRCDPISGHVSLFWYQQALGQGPEFLTYFQNEAQLDKSGLPSDRFFAERPEGSVSTLKIQRTQQEDSAVYLCASSPPGAKNIQYFGAGTRLSVL.

The chain has TRBV6-6 and TRBJ2-5; D is unresolved. Germline lookup yields CDR1 MNHNY and CDR2 SVGAGI (reference sequence). V lost 4 bases to trimming and J lost 0 bases, with 9 bases between them. The CDR3 is 14 residues long. Written as DNA, the CDR3 is TGTGCCAGCAGTTTTCAGGCCAACCAAGAGACCCAGTACTTC. It specifies CASSFQANQETQYF.

The rearrangement links TRBV19 to TRBJ1-4; D remains ambiguous. Looked up from germline, CDR1 is LNHDA and CDR2 is SQIVND (reference sequence). Trimming took 5 bases from V and 8 from J, leaving 18 bases between them. CDR3 length: 15 residues. The CDR3 protein is CASSPRARGGEKLFF. CDR3 DNA: TGTGCCAGTAGTCCCCGGGCCCGCGGCGGAGAAAAACTGTTTTTT. The variable domain in full, completed from reference TRBV19 and TRBJ1-4, reads DGGITQSPKYLFRKEGQNVTLSCEQNLNHDAMYWYRQDPGQGLRLIYYSQIVNDFQKGDIAEGYSVSREKKESFPLTVTSAQKNPTAFYLCASSPRARGGEKLFFGSGTQLSVL.

This clone appeared once. The rearrangement links TRBV6-5 to TRBJ2-7; D is unresolved. CDR1 is MNHEY and CDR2 is SVGAGI in the germline V gene. The CDR3 loop spans 15 amino acids. Deletions cut 3 bases from V and 3 bases from J, with 15 bases between. The CDR3 loop is CASSYNRRSDYEQYF. The CDR3, as DNA: TGTGCCAGCAGTTATAATCGACGGTCCGACTACGAGCAGTACTTC.

This chain uses TRBV6-6 with TRBJ2-1; the match to TRBD1 covers 7 bases. The CDR3 length is 14 residues. Germline V gene lookup returns CDR1 MNHNY and CDR2 SVGAGI (reference sequence). V lost 6 bases to trimming and J lost 1 base; unmatched junction nucleotides: 3. CDR3 bases: TGTGCCAGCAGGCCACAGGGGTCCTACAATGAGCAGTTCTTC. As protein: CASRPQGSYNEQFF.

This chain connects TRBV5-1 to TRBJ1-4; TRBD1 agrees at 8 bases. This CDR3 comprises 15 residues. Per the germline V gene, CDR1 is SGHRS and CDR2 is YFSETQ. The trim removed 0 bases at V and 3 bases at J, leaving 1 base unmatched. The CDR3 coding sequence is TGCGCCAGCAGCTTGGGGGGACAGGCTAATGAAAAACTGTTTTTT. It is translated as CASSLGGQANEKLFF.

Comments on this clone: The same CDR3 can be traced to other DNA sequences in this sample. The chain is built from TRBV7-2 and TRBJ2-7; D not certain. V gave up 1 base and J gave up 3 bases, with 7 bases separating them. Germline CDR1 reads SGHTA; CDR2 reads FQGNSA. CDR3 length equals 13 residues. The CDR3 region is CASSLVSGYEQYF. CDR3 DNA: TGTGCCAGCAGCTTAGTCTCAGGCTACGAGCAGTACTTC.

The CDR3 sequence is CASGGTGSVGETQYF. CDR3 in DNA: TGTGCCAGTGGGGGGACAGGGAGTGTAGGAGAGACCCAGTACTTC. The chain combines TRBV19 with TRBJ2-5; 9 nucleotides match TRBD1. Germline V gene lookup returns CDR1 LNHDA and CDR2 SQIVND (reference sequence). J lost 4 bases, V lost 8 bases, and 11 bases had no gene match. CDR3 length: 15 amino acids.

This clone was counted a single time. The V and J genes are TRBV9 and TRBJ1-4; D remains ambiguous. This CDR3 is built from 14 residues. The V end was cut by 5 bases, the J end by 3 bases, with 11 bases between. The germline V gene encodes CDR1 SGDLS and CDR2 YYNGEE. The CDR3 region has the DNA TGTGCCAGCAGTAAGGGTACGGCTAATGAAAAACTGTTTTTT. Amino acid sequence: CASSKGTANEKLFF.

This clone was counted once. The chain carries TRBV7-8 and TRBJ2-1, with 8 bases fitting TRBD1. With 1 base clipped from V and 8 bases from J, the junction kept 13 bases outside the gene matches. Germline CDR1 is SGHVS and CDR2 is FQNEAQ. The CDR3 is 17 residues long. DNA of the CDR3: TGTGCCAGCAGCTTAGGGACCGTCTTTATGACAGGGGATGAGCAGTTCTTC. It codes for CASSLGTVFMTGDEQFF.

The chain couples TRBV6-1 to TRBJ2-1; D tentatively fits TRBD1 or TRBD2 (6 bases each). Per the germline V gene, CDR1 is MNHNS and CDR2 is SASEGT. The CDR3 is 13 amino acids. The ends were cut back, 5 bases at V and 10 bases at J, with 15 bases in the middle. In DNA form, the CDR3 reads TGTGCCAGCAGTCCTCTAGGGGGGATCGAGCAGTTCTTC. This translates into CASSPLGGIEQFF.

The genes are TRBV7-2 and TRBJ1-1; 9 positions match TRBD1. CDR1 and CDR2 (germline): SGHTA, FQGNSA. The CDR3 sequence is 14 residues long. After removal of 5 bases from V and 5 bases from J, the junction contained 6 bases not matched to a gene. The DNA of the CDR3 is TGTGCCAGCAGCGAACAGGGGGCAAGGACTGAAGCTTTCTTT. Translated, it gives CASSEQGARTEAFF.

V and J are TRBV11-2 and TRBJ1-6; tentatively, D is TRBD1 (5 bases). The germline gives CDR1 SGHAT, CDR2 FQNNGV. There are 18 residues in the CDR3. The V end lost 5 bases, the J end lost 9 bases, and 26 bases lay between the germline ends. DNA of the CDR3: TGTGCCAGCAGCCCTCCCCCCCAGCACGGTGGGGGAGGTTCACCCCTCCACTTT. This translates into CASSPPPQHGGGGSPLHF.